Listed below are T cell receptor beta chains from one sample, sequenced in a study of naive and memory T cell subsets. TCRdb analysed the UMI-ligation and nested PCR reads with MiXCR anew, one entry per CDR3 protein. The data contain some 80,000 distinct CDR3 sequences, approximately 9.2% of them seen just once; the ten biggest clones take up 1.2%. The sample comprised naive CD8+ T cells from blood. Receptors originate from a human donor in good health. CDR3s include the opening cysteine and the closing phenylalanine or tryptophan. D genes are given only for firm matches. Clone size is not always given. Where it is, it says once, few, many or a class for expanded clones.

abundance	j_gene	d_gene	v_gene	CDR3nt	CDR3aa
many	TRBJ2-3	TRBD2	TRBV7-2	TGTGCCAGCAGCCGTGAGCGGGAGTCCCCAGATACGCAGTATTTT	CASSRERESPDTQYF
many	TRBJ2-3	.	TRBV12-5	TGTGCTAGTGGGGTGCAAGCAGATACGCAGTATTTT	CASGVQADTQYF
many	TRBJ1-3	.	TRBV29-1	TGCAGCGTTGAAGATCCTCGACCTGGAAACACCATATATTTT	CSVEDPRPGNTIYF
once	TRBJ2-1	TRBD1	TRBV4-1	TGCGCCAGCGGGACAGGGATAAATGAGCAGTTCTTC	CASGTGINEQFF
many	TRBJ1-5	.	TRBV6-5	.	CASSSSGTHQPQHF
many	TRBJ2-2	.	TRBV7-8	TGTGCCAGCAGCTCCGTAGGGGGCAGGGGGGCCGGGGAGCTGTTTTTT	CASSSVGGRGAGELFF
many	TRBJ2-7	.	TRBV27	TGTGCCAGCAGTTTTGGGGTAGCGGAATACTACGAGCAGTACTTC	CASSFGVAEYYEQYF
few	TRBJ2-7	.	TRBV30	TGTGCCTGGAGCGCTGGGTTCTCGTACGAGCAGTACTTC	CAWSAGFSYEQYF
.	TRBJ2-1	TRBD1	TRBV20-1	TGCAGTGCTAGAGATTCCGGGACAGGGGAGACCTACAATGAGCAGTTCTTC	CSARDSGTGETYNEQFF
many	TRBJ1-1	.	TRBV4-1	TGCGCCAGCAGCCATTTTAGGACAGACCTGAACACTGAAGCTTTCTTT	CASSHFRTDLNTEAFF
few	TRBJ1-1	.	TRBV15	TGTGCCACCAGCAGAGATTTGGTGAGTGAAGCTTTCTTT	CATSRDLVSEAFF
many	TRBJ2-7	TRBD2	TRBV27	TGTGCCAGCAGTTTTGGCCTAGCGGGGCGCGAGCAGTACTTC	CASSFGLAGREQYF
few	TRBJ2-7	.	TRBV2	TGTGCCAGCGGCGAGCCGGAGCAGTACTTC	CASGEPEQYF
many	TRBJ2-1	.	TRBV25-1	TGTGCCAGCAGTGGTCTCGGGACGATATACAATGAGCAGTTCTTC	CASSGLGTIYNEQFF
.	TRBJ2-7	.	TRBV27	TGTGCCAGCAGTTTAGGGGCCGGGGGCACCTACGAGCAGTACTTC	CASSLGAGGTYEQYF
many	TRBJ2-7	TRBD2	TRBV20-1	TGCAGTGCTAATTTAGCGGGAGAGGGAAGCTACGAGCAGTACTTC	CSANLAGEGSYEQYF
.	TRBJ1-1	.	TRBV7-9	TGTGCCAGCAGCCCAAGCGGGGGGGGCACTGAAGCTTTCTTT	CASSPSGGGTEAFF
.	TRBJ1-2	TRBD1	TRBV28	TGTGCCAGCAGTTTCACTGAGACAGGGTACTATGGCGACACCTTC	CASSFTETGYYGDTF
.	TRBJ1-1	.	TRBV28	TGTGCCAGCAGTTTGGCCAGACAAATGAACACTGAAGCTTTCTTT	CASSLARQMNTEAFF
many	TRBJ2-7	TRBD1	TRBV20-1	TGCAGTGCTCCCGGACAGGGTGCGAACTACGAGCAGTACTTC	CSAPGQGANYEQYF
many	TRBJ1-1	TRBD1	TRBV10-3	TGTGCCATCAGTGAGTCAGGACAGGGGCCCACCGAAGCTTTCTTT	CAISESGQGPTEAFF
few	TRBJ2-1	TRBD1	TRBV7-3	TGTGCCAGCAGCGCAGCTATTACAGGGGATGAGCAGTTCTTC	CASSAAITGDEQFF
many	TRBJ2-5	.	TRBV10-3	TGTGCCATCAGTGATGACAGTAAAGAGACCCAGTACTTC	CAISDDSKETQYF
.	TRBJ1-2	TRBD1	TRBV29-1	TGCAGCGTCCCCCCGGGACAGGACCATGGCTACACCTTC	CSVPPGQDHGYTF
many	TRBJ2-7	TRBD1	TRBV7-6	TGTGCCAGCAGCTTCAGGACAGGGGGTTGGTTCGAGCAGTACTTC	CASSFRTGGWFEQYF
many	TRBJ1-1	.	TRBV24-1	TGTGCCACCAGTGATTTTGGAGGGACTGAAGCTTTCTTT	CATSDFGGTEAFF
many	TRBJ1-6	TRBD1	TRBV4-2	TGTGCCAGCAGCCAAACAGGGGTCAATTCACCCCTCCACTTT	CASSQTGVNSPLHF
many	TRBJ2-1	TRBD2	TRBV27	TGTGCCAGCAGGACCGGACTAGTTTCTGAGCAGTTCTTC	CASRTGLVSEQFF
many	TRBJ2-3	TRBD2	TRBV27	TGTGCCAGCAGTTTATCGCTAGCGGACGCTAGCACAGATACGCAGTATTTT	CASSLSLADASTDTQYF
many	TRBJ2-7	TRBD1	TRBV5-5	TGTGCCAGCAGCTCGGGACAGGGGGCGGTAGAGCAGTACTTC	CASSSGQGAVEQYF
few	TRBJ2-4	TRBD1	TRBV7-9	TGTGCCAGCAGACTCGACAGGGGACTTCAGTACTTC	CASRLDRGLQYF
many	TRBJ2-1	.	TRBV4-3	TGCGCCAGCAGCCCCGTTTTAGCGGATTACAATGAGCAGTTCTTC	CASSPVLADYNEQFF
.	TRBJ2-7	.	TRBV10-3	TGTGCCATCGGGACCACACAAAGGCAGTACTTC	CAIGTTQRQYF
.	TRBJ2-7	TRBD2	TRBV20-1	TGCAGTGCTGCTAAGACTAGCGGGGCCCGCGACGAGCAGTACTTC	CSAAKTSGARDEQYF
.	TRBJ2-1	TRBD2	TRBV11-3	TGTGCCAGCAGCTTAGGGGTCGGCGGGAGCGGCTACAATGAGCAGTTCTTC	CASSLGVGGSGYNEQFF
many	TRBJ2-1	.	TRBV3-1	TGTGCCAGCAGCCAAGATGGCAACTACAATGAGCAGTTCTTC	CASSQDGNYNEQFF
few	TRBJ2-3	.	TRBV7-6	TGTGCCAGCACCTTGACCTGGGGGACAGATACGCAGTATTTT	CASTLTWGTDTQYF
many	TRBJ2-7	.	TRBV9	TGTGCCAGCAGCGGGGGAGGGGGTTCCTACGAGCAGTACTTC	CASSGGGGSYEQYF
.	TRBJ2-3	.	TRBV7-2	TGTGCCAGCAGCTCAGACGCCGGGACCACAGATACGCAGTATTTT	CASSSDAGTTDTQYF
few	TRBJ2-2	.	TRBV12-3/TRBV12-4	TGTGCCAGCAGGCCCTCGTCTGGGATCGGCGGGGAGCTGTTTTTT	CASRPSSGIGGELFF
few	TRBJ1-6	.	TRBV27	TGTGCCAGCACTAGACCCTCCGAAGGTTCACCCCTCCACTTT	CASTRPSEGSPLHF
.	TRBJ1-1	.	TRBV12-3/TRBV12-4	TGTGCCAGCAGCCCCATCGGTCGCAGGGCGGGTACTGAAGCTTTCTTT	CASSPIGRRAGTEAFF
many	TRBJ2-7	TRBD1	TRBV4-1	TGCGCCAGCAGCCGAGTAGGACAGGGCGAGCAGTACTTC	CASSRVGQGEQYF
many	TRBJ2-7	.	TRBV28	TGTGCCAGCAGCCCCACCCGGGCCTACTACGAGCAGTACTTC	CASSPTRAYYEQYF
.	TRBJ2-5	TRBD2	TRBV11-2	TGTGCCAGCAGCTTAGGGTTTAGGCGGGAGTGCGGAGAGACCCAGTACTTC	CASSLGFRRECGETQYF
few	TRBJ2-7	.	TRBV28	TGTGCCAGCAGCACGCGGGGCAGGGTCAACGAGCAGTACTTC	CASSTRGRVNEQYF
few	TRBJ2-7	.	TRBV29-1	TGCAGCGTACAGGCTGGGACTGCCTACGAGCAGTACTTC	CSVQAGTAYEQYF
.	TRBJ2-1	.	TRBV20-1	TGCAGTGCTAAAAAACGGGGAGCGGTCCTAAACAATGAGCAGTTCTTC	CSAKKRGAVLNNEQFF
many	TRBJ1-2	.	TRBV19	TGTGCCAGTAGTATGGTAAACAGATTGAACTATGGCTACACCTTC	CASSMVNRLNYGYTF
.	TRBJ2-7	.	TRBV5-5	TGTGCCAGCAGCCCCTGGGTCTCCTACGAGCAGTACTTC	CASSPWVSYEQYF
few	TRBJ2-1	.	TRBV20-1	TGCAGTGCTAGAGTTCCCCTAGTCGGGGAGCAGTTCTTC	CSARVPLVGEQFF